The clone carrying this T cell receptor beta chain showed up just once. Primers for the PCR totalled 60 Vbeta and 13 Jbeta. The table came from immunoSEQ multiplex PCR; TCRdb's copy has only in-frame clones and leaves some out. Seen here are 90,000 to 120,000 clones, more than 60% observed once, and the top ten hold roughly 4.9%. Each donor was nominally healthy when sampled (though unrecorded immune exposures were likely). This sample was included in a study of cytomegalovirus exposure and HLA in healthy donors. Study details: Out of about 179 million T cells, an earlier analysis found 117 million unique TCR beta sequences in total.

CDR3 size: 15 residues. Germline values: CDR1 MNHNY, CDR2 SVGAGI (reference sequence). V dropped 2 bases and J dropped 0; count of bases not matched to a gene: 2. The chain employs TRBV6-6 and TRBJ2-3, with 7 nucleotides matching TRBD1. The sequenced sample was PBMCs. This clonotype originated in a female donor in good health and CMV-seropositive. CDR3 sequence: CASSYGTVSTDTQYF. The CDR3 region has the DNA TGTGCCAGCAGTTACGGGACAGTTAGCACAGATACGCAGTATTTT.